The 32 T cell receptor beta chains given below trace back to one sample, sequenced in a study of cytomegalovirus exposure and HLA in healthy donors. The primer mix had 60 Vbeta and 13 Jbeta primers. Libraries were prepared by immunoSEQ multiplex PCR; TCRdb keeps only in-frame clonotypes and omits some of them. The sample lists about 200,000 clones; 65% to 80% were seen once. The sample taken for sequencing was PBMCs. Source of these receptors: a young woman in good health and CMV-seropositive.

The J gene is TRBJ1-2, the V gene TRBV6-6, with 8 bases aligning to TRBD1. Germline V gene lookup returns CDR1 MNHNY and CDR2 SVGAGI (reference sequence). V dropped 5 bases and J dropped 5; count of bases not matched to a gene: 7. CDR3 length: 14 amino acids. For the CDR3, the DNA is TGTGCCAGCAGTCCCTCCAGGGGGCGTTATGGCTACACCTTC. Amino acids: CASSPSRGRYGYTF.

This chain uses TRBV6-5 with TRBJ2-7, with D maybe TRBD2 (6 bases). Trimming cost V 2 bases and J 6 bases, with 11 bases left between them. The CDR3 extends over 13 amino acids. The V gene's germline CDR1 is MNHEY and CDR2 SVGAGI. In nucleotides, the CDR3 is TGTGCCAGCAGTTACACGACTAGGTCCGAGCAGTACTTC. The encoded protein is CASSYTTRSEQYF.

The chain joins TRBV5-1 to TRBJ2-4; 14 bases agree with TRBD2. In germline, CDR1 is SGHRS, CDR2 YFSETQ. V trimming: 4 bases; J trimming: 8 bases; junction bases outside the gene matches: 5. The CDR3 is 15 amino acids. CDR3 in amino acids: CASSEGLAGAYIQYF. CDR3 in DNA: TGCGCCAGCAGCGAGGGACTAGCGGGGGCCTACATTCAGTACTTC. The full variable domain, with the rest looked up from reference TRBV5-1 and TRBJ2-4, is KAGVTQTPRYLIKTRGQQVTLSCSPISGHRSVSWYQQTPGQGLQFLFEYFSETQRNKGNFPGRFSGRQFSNSRSEMNVSTLELGDSALYLCASSEGLAGAYIQYFGAGTRLSVL.

The chain joins TRBV7-8 to TRBJ2-2, with 10 positions matching TRBD1. The CDR3 runs 16 residues. Germline V CDR1 and CDR2: SGHVS, FQNEAQ. Unmatched junction bases numbered 10, after V lost 7 bases and J lost 5 bases. CDR3 amino acids: CASTGQGPPGTGELFF. The CDR3 DNA follows: TGTGCCAGCACGGGACAGGGGCCCCCAGGGACCGGGGAGCTGTTTTTT.

The chain carries TRBV28 and TRBJ1-5; D gene unclear. CDR3 size: 17 residues. From germline, CDR1 is MDHEN and CDR2 SYDVKM. V shed 2 bases and J shed 6 bases, with 20 bases lying between them. The CDR3 coding sequence is TGTGCCAGCAGTTTAATATCATCACCCCCCAGTCTTCAGCCCCAGCATTTT. This gives the protein CASSLISSPPSLQPQHF.

J is TRBJ2-3 and V is TRBV4-1; D remains unclear. CDR3 length equals 13 residues. Germline loops: CDR1 MGHRA, CDR2 YSYEKL. V was clipped by 4 bases and J by 7 bases, with 12 bases between them. CDR3: CASSPKRQNTQYF. DNA for the CDR3: TGCGCCAGCAGCCCTAAAAGACAAAATACGCAGTATTTT.

The rearrangement joins TRBV2 to TRBJ2-7; D is ambiguous. From germline, CDR1 is SNHLY and CDR2 FYNNEI. V lost 2 bases, J lost 0 bases, and 8 bases lay in between. The CDR3 sequence is 14 residues long. CDR3 DNA: TGTGCCAGCAGTGAACCCCTGAGCTCCTACGAGCAGTACTTC. Translation: CASSEPLSSYEQYF.

The rearrangement links TRBV6-5 to TRBJ1-1, with D perhaps matching TRBD1 (6 bases). Between the trimmed V and J ends, which lost 2 bases and 5 bases, there was a span of 12 bases. This CDR3 comprises 14 residues. Germline CDR1 and CDR2: MNHEY and SVGAGI. For the CDR3, the DNA is TGTGCCAGCAGTTACGGCGCAGGGGTTACTGAAGCTTTCTTT. It specifies CASSYGAGVTEAFF.

This clone was detected only once. V gene TRBV6-1 combines with J gene TRBJ2-5; no clear D. With 2 bases removed from V and 5 bases from J, the gap between germline ends came to 9 bases. There are 13 residues in the CDR3. Per the germline V gene, CDR1 is MNHNS and CDR2 is SASEGT. The chain's CDR3 is CASSESLSETQYF. CDR3 in DNA: TGTGCCAGCAGTGAAAGCTTGTCGGAGACCCAGTACTTC.

The gene calls are TRBV11-3 and TRBJ2-2; possible D gene TRBD2, 6 bases. CDR1 is SGHNT, CDR2 YENEEA, per germline. The CDR3 extends over 16 amino acids. The V gene lost 3 bases and the J gene lost 1 base, with 12 bases spanning the gap. The CDR3 DNA sequence: TGTGCCAGCAGCTTCTTCTCGGGAGAGAACACCGGGGAGCTGTTTTTT. Residues: CASSFFSGENTGELFF.

The chain combines TRBV12-5 with TRBJ2-6; 9 nucleotides match TRBD1. This CDR3 spans 19 amino acids. CDR1 and CDR2 from the germline V gene are LGHNT and FRNRAP. V lost 6 bases and J lost 2; bases outside the gene matches: 14. This chain's CDR3 is CASGPIPGQGGPGANVLTF. The DNA of the CDR3 is TGTGCTAGTGGCCCGATTCCGGGACAGGGCGGTCCTGGGGCCAACGTCCTGACTTTC.

This clone was observed a few times. The V call is TRBV5-5, the J call TRBJ1-4; TRBD1 matches 11 bases. Germline V gives CDR1 SGHKS, CDR2 YYEKEE (reference sequence). The CDR3 extends over 15 amino acids. Unmatched junction bases numbered 2, after V lost 0 bases and J lost 7 bases. The CDR3 protein is CASSLGDRGAEKLFF. The CDR3 nucleotides are TGTGCCAGCAGCTTGGGGGACAGGGGGGCTGAAAAACTGTTTTTT.

The chain carries TRBV7-2 and TRBJ2-7; 11 nucleotides align to TRBD2. CDR3 size: 15 residues. Germline V CDR1 and CDR2: SGHTA, FQGNSA. Trimming cost V 5 bases and J 6 bases; bases outside gene matches: 9. The CDR3 sequence is CASSALAGVSVEQYF. CDR3 in DNA: TGTGCCAGCAGCGCACTAGCGGGGGTCTCGGTCGAGCAGTACTTC.

The genes are TRBV5-6 and TRBJ1-1; maybe TRBD1 (5 bases). This CDR3 is built from 13 residues. Trimming stripped 5 bases from V and 8 bases from J, with 16 bases between. CDR1 is SGHDT and CDR2 is YYEEEE in the germline V gene. CDR3 DNA sequence: TGTGCCAGCAGTTACGGGACTGCCTCAGAAGCTTTCTTT. Its protein product is CASSYGTASEAFF.

The count of this clone is one. V usage is TRBV7-8 and J usage is TRBJ1-2; D unclear. V lost 4 bases to trimming and J lost 0 bases, with 9 bases between them. The CDR3 contains 14 residues. Per the germline V gene, CDR1 is SGHVS and CDR2 is FQNEAQ. CDR3 protein: CASSYNPTNYGYTF. Here the CDR3 DNA reads TGTGCCAGCAGCTACAACCCAACTAACTATGGCTACACCTTC.

The CDR3 sequence is CASSLQGSNQPQHF. The CDR3 DNA follows: TGTGCCAGCAGTTTACAGGGTAGCAATCAGCCCCAGCATTTT. The chain recombines TRBV27 with TRBJ1-5; a weak D match, TRBD1 (5 bases). The CDR3 spans 14 residues. Germline-derived CDR1 and CDR2 are MNHEY and SMNVEV (reference sequence). The ends were cut back, 2 bases at V and 0 bases at J, with 5 bases in the middle.

The chain links TRBV19 to TRBJ2-1; 8 bases line up with TRBD2. This CDR3 contains 16 residues. In germline, CDR1 is LNHDA, CDR2 SQIVND (reference sequence). V trimming: 3 bases; J trimming: 1 base; junction bases outside the gene matches: 5. The CDR3 DNA reads as TGTGCCAGTAGTATCGAGGGACTAGAGTCCTACAATGAGCAGTTCTTC. It encodes CASSIEGLESYNEQFF.

The gene calls are TRBV28 and TRBJ2-7, with TRBD1 matching 10 bases. The CDR3 has 15 residues. The junction had 11 bases not matched to a gene; V was cut back by 7 bases and J by 5 bases. The germline CDR1 and CDR2 sequences are MDHEN and SYDVKM. The CDR3 nucleotides read TGTGCCAGCACCACCTGGGGGGACAGGGGCAACGAGCAGTACTTC. Protein sequence: CASTTWGDRGNEQYF.

The chain carries TRBV4-3 and TRBJ2-2, with 8 positions matching TRBD2. The V segment lost 2 bases and the J segment 5 bases; nucleotides outside the gene matches: 10. Germline V gene lookup returns CDR1 LGHNA and CDR2 YSLEER. The CDR3 contains 17 residues. The CDR3 loop is CASSQPSLAGGTGELFF. The CDR3 DNA is TGCGCCAGCAGCCAACCATCCTTGGCGGGGGGAACCGGGGAGCTGTTTTTT.

The chain uses TRBV7-7 and TRBJ2-1; 11 nucleotides agree with TRBD1. Germline CDR1 is SSHAT and CDR2 is FNYEAQ (reference sequence). The CDR3 has 15 residues. The trim removed 4 bases at V and 8 bases at J, leaving 7 bases unmatched. The CDR3 sequence: CASSYSDRGLYEQFF. The CDR3 DNA follows: TGTGCCAGCAGCTACTCGGACAGGGGGCTGTATGAGCAGTTCTTC.

The rearrangement joins TRBV27 to TRBJ1-4, with a tentative D call TRBD1 (5 bases). This CDR3 is 13 amino acids long. The germline V gene has CDR1 MNHEY and CDR2 SMNVEV (reference sequence). Trimming removed 8 bases from V and 8 bases from J, with 15 bases in between. The CDR3 region has the DNA TGTGCCAGCTCGTACCTCGACAGAGAAAAACTGTTTTTT. It specifies CASSYLDREKLFF.

The V gene is TRBV7-6, the J gene TRBJ1-2; D is undetermined. The CDR3 contains 17 residues. V was clipped by 5 bases and J by 4 bases, with 23 bases between them. The germline CDR1 and CDR2 sequences are SGHVS and FNYEAQ. Here the CDR3 reads CASSPLPDGLGSYGYTF. The DNA for the CDR3 is TGTGCCAGCAGCCCACTCCCAGACGGCCTAGGTTCCTATGGCTACACCTTC.

The V and J genes are TRBV4-3 and TRBJ2-5; 11 positions agree with TRBD2. Germline-derived CDR1 and CDR2 are LGHNA and YSLEER. V trimming: 4 bases; J trimming: 5 bases; junction bases outside the gene matches: 3. The CDR3 runs 14 residues. The CDR3 nucleotides are TGCGCCAGCAGCCTAGCGGGGGGGCAGGAGACCCAGTACTTC. Translation: CASSLAGGQETQYF.

The rearrangement links TRBV19 to TRBJ2-5, with a possible D match to TRBD2 (6 bases). The CDR3 is made up of 13 amino acids. The V gene lost 5 bases and the J gene lost 5 bases, with 12 bases spanning the gap. Looked up from germline, CDR1 is LNHDA and CDR2 is SQIVND (reference sequence). In DNA, the CDR3 is TGTGCCAGTAGTGGCGGGGCGGCCGAGACCCAGTACTTC. Encoded protein: CASSGGAAETQYF.

The V gene is TRBV10-1, the J gene TRBJ2-3; TRBD2 agrees at 7 bases. Looked up from germline, CDR1 is WNHNN and CDR2 is SYGVQD (reference sequence). The trim removed 10 bases at V and 0 bases at J, leaving 7 bases unmatched. The CDR3 is 14 amino acids. The CDR3 here is CATPSAGSTDTQYF. CDR3 coding DNA: TGCGCCACCCCCTCAGCGGGGAGCACAGATACGCAGTATTTT.

The V gene is TRBV5-1, the J gene TRBJ2-7, with 8 bases that match TRBD2. The CDR3 extends over 13 amino acids. J gave up 4 bases and V 3 bases, and 3 bases lay outside the gene matches. CDR1 SGHRS and CDR2 YFSETQ come from the germline V gene. In nucleotides, the CDR3 is TGCGCCAGCAGCTGGACTAGCTATTACGAGCAGTACTTC. Encoded protein: CASSWTSYYEQYF.

The chain carries TRBV25-1 and TRBJ1-2; D gene unclear. CDR3 length: 14 residues. From germline, CDR1 is MGHDK and CDR2 SYGVNS. Trimming removed 2 bases from V and 2 bases from J, with 9 bases in between. The CDR3 spells CASSEQARNYGYTF. The CDR3 DNA sequence: TGTGCCAGCAGTGAACAGGCGAGAAACTATGGCTACACCTTC.

J is TRBJ1-1 and V is TRBV7-9, with D possibly TRBD1 on 5 matching bases. The V end was cut by 5 bases, the J end by 11 bases, with 21 bases between. In germline, CDR1 is SEHNR, CDR2 FQNEAQ (reference sequence). The CDR3 is made up of 14 amino acids. CDR3 in amino acids: CASSPRRGPSGAFF. CDR3 coding DNA: TGTGCCAGCAGCCCCAGGCGGGGACCTTCAGGGGCTTTCTTT.

The J gene is TRBJ2-1, the V gene TRBV7-8; the match to TRBD2 covers 10 bases. Germline values: CDR1 SGHVS, CDR2 FQNEAQ. Trimming at V came to 0 bases and at J to 4 bases, leaving 3 bases not matched to a gene. The CDR3 spans 16 residues. This CDR3 reads CASSLAGTSVYNEQFF. In DNA form, the CDR3 reads TGTGCCAGCAGCTTAGCCGGGACTAGCGTGTACAATGAGCAGTTCTTC.

CDR3 residues: CASSGGESYEQYF. In DNA, the CDR3 is TGTGCCAGCAGCGGAGGCGAGAGCTACGAGCAGTACTTC. The rearrangement uses TRBV9 and TRBJ2-7; D remains unclear. Between the trimmed V and J ends, which lost 3 bases and 3 bases, there was a span of 10 bases. The CDR3 contains 13 residues. Looked up from germline, CDR1 is SGDLS and CDR2 is YYNGEE.

This clone turned up a few times. The chain carries TRBV19 and TRBJ2-1, with 8 positions matching TRBD2. Trimming removed 6 bases from V and 2 bases from J; junction bases left unmatched: 12. CDR3 size: 17 residues. The germline gives CDR1 LNHDA, CDR2 SQIVND (reference sequence). The CDR3 DNA sequence: TGTGCCAGTAGCCGGGGGGGGGCGGGATCCACCTACAATGAGCAGTTCTTC. This encodes CASSRGGAGSTYNEQFF.

This sequence joins TRBV19 and TRBJ1-5; 9 positions agree with TRBD1. In germline, CDR1 is LNHDA, CDR2 SQIVND (reference sequence). The CDR3 runs 16 residues. Trimming removed 9 bases from V and 3 bases from J; junction bases left unmatched: 12. The DNA of the CDR3 is TGTGCCAGCAGCCAAGTCACAGGGGGCACCAATCAGCCCCAGCATTTT. It translates to CASSQVTGGTNQPQHF.